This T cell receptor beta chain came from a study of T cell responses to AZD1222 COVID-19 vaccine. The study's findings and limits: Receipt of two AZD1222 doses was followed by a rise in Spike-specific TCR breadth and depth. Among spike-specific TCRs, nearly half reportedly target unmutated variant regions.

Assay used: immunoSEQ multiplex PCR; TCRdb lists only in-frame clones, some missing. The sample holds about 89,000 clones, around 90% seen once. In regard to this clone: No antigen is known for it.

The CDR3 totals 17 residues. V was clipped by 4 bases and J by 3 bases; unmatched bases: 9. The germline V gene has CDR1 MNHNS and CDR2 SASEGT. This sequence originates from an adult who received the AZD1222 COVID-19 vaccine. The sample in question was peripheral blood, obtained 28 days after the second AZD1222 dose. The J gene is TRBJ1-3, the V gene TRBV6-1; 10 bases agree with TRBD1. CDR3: CASSAPPGTGDGNTIYF. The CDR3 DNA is TGTGCCAGCAGTGCTCCTCCGGGGACAGGGGATGGAAACACCATATATTTT.